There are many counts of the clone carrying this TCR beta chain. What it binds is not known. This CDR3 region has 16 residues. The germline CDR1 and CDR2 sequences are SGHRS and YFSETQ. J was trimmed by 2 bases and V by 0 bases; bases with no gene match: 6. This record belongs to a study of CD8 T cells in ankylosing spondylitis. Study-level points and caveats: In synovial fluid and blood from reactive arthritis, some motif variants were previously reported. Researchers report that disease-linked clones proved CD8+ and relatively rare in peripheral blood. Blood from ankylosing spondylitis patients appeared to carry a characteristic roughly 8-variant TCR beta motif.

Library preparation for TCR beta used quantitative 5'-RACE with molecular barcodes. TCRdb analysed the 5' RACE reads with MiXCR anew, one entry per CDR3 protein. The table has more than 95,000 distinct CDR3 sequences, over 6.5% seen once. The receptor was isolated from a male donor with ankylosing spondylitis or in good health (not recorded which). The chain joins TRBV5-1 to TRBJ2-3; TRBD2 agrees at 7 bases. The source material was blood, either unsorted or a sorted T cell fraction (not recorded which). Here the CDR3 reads CASSLGVAGPTDTQYF. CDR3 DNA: TGCGCCAGCAGCTTGGGAGTAGCGGGCCCCACAGATACGCAGTATTTT.